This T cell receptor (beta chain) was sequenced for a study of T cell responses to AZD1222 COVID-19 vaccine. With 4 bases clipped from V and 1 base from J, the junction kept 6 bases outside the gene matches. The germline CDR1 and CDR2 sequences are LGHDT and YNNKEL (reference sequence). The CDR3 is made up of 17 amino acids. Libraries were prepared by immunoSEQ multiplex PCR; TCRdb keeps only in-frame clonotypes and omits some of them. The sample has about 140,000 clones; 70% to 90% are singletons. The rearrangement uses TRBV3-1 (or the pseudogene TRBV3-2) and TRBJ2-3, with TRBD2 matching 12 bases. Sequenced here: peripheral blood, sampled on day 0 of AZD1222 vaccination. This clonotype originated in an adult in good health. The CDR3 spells CASSPLTSGGRTDTQYF. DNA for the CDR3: TGTGCCAGCAGCCCTTTGACTAGCGGGGGCCGCACAGATACGCAGTATTTT.